This record looks at one T cell receptor beta chain sequence and its context. These data belong to a study of long-term antiretroviral therapy in people with HIV. Sequencing relied on immunoSEQ assay v3.0, run at survey level. Sequencing used immunoSEQ multiplex PCR; TCRdb keeps in-frame clones, though not all of them. The data contain about 21,000 clones, about 82% of them singletons. Trimming shortened V by 4 bases and J by 6 bases, and 8 bases separated the two germline ends. Germline CDR1 SGHRS, CDR2 YFSETQ. The CDR3 covers 12 residues. This chain joins TRBV5-1 and TRBJ2-1; D gene ambiguous. This material consisted of unsorted PBMCs, taken roughly 4 years after starting antiretroviral therapy. This TCR came from a man aged 18 to 29 with HIV. DNA of the CDR3: TGCGCCAGCAGCATCTTAGTCAATGAGCAGTTCTTC. This translates into CASSILVNEQFF.